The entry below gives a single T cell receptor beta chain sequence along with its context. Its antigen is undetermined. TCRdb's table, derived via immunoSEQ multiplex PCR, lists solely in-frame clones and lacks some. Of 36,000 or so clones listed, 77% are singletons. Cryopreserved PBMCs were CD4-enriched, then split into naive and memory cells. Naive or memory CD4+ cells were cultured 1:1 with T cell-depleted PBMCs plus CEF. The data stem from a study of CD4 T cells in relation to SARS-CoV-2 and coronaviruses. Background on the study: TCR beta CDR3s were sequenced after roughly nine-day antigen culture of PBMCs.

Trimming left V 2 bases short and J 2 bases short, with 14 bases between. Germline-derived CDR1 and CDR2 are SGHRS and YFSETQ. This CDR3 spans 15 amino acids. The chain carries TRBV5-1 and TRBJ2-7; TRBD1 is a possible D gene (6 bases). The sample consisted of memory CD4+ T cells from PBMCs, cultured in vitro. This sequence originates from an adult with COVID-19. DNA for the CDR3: TGCGCCAGCAGCTTACTGGGGGCCCCAACCTACGAGCAGTACTTC. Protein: CASSLLGAPTYEQYF.